This TCR beta chain emerged from a study of human T cells and chemical hapten exposure. Turning to the study itself: Patients were given diphenylcyclopropenone on the scalp weekly across the roughly 25-week study.

TCRdb ran MiXCR on the RACE reads and lists one entry per CDR3 protein. In the table there are about 68,000 distinct CDR3 sequences, 9.5% to 12% of which are singletons. This clonotype was counted between two and nine times. The antigen remains unidentified. Time point here: pre-sensitization, week 0. Treatment here: therapeutic diphenylcyclopropenone sensitization with weekly scalp DPC. Findings of the study overall: No change in TCRs above 1 in 1000 frequency was produced by DPC sensitization.

The sequencing here drew on whole blood, taken in connection with sensitization to the hapten diphenylcyclopropenone (DPC). This clonotype originated in a woman aged 45-65 years with alopecia areata. Some clones in this sample may be carry-over from other donors' samples.

CDR3 protein: CASSRRLYGYTF. Here the CDR3 DNA reads TGTGCCAGCAGTCGGCGGCTCTATGGCTACACCTTC. The chain has TRBV28 and TRBJ1-2; D gene unclear. Per the germline V gene, CDR1 is MDHEN and CDR2 is SYDVKM. The CDR3 totals 12 residues. The germline V and J ends were trimmed by 5 bases and 4 bases, with 8 bases remaining between them.